The 32 T cell receptor beta chains below come from one sample, sequenced in a study of cytomegalovirus exposure and HLA in healthy donors. PCR primers comprised 60 Vbeta and 13 Jbeta primers. The assay was immunoSEQ multiplex PCR, and TCRdb's table has in-frame clones only and misses some. The sample yields fewer than 150,000 clones, approximately 15% seen once. Sequenced sample: PBMCs. The receptor source for this set is a woman between 18 and 29 years old in good health and CMV-seronegative.

This clone was observed a few times. The V call is TRBV6-5, the J call TRBJ1-2, with a tentative D call TRBD1 (6 bases). This CDR3 has 14 amino acids. Germline assignment: CDR1 MNHEY and CDR2 SVGAGI. V was clipped by 6 bases and J by 3 bases, with 14 bases between them. CDR3 sequence (DNA): TGTGCCAGCAGCCACGTGGGGGCAGACTATGGCTACACCTTC. It codes for CASSHVGADYGYTF.

This clone was recorded at least ten times. The rearrangement uses TRBV29-1 and TRBJ1-2, with unresolved D. Germline V gene data show CDR1 as SQVTM and CDR2 as ANQGSEA. The CDR3 length is 11 residues. V lost 6 bases, J lost 8 bases, and 13 bases lay in between. CDR3 DNA: TGCAGCGTCCATCTCGGAGGGGGCTACACCTTC. Translating it yields CSVHLGGGYTF.

This clone was found a few times. This chain joins TRBV30 and TRBJ1-1; D call uncertain. Germline V gene data show CDR1 as GTSNPN and CDR2 as SVGIG (reference sequence). The V end was cut by 0 bases, the J end by 1 base, with 3 bases between. The CDR3 is 12 residues long. The CDR3 protein is CAWSVANTEAFF. In DNA form, the CDR3 reads TGTGCCTGGAGTGTGGCGAACACTGAAGCTTTCTTT.

This clone was seen only a few times. The V call is TRBV6-5, the J call TRBJ2-7, with 7 bases lining up with TRBD1. CDR3 length equals 13 residues. The ends lost 7 bases at V and 0 bases at J; junction bases unmatched: 3. Looked up from germline, CDR1 is MNHEY and CDR2 is SVGAGI. The CDR3 reads CASTQGDSYEQYF. The CDR3 nucleotides read TGTGCCAGCACGCAGGGGGACTCCTACGAGCAGTACTTC.

V usage is TRBV5-4 and J usage is TRBJ2-2; tentatively, D is TRBD2 (5 bases). The CDR3 loop spans 15 amino acids. Trimming cost V 0 bases and J 0 bases, with 6 bases left between them. The germline V gene has CDR1 SGHNT and CDR2 YYREEE (reference sequence). CDR3 protein: CASSLAGANTGELFF. CDR3 nucleotide sequence: TGTGCCAGCAGCTTGGCCGGGGCGAACACCGGGGAGCTGTTTTTT.

CDR3 nucleotide sequence: TGTGCCAGCAGCGTAGTCGGGGACACCGGGGAGCTGTTTTTT. The encoded protein is CASSVVGDTGELFF. The chain carries TRBV9 and TRBJ2-2; D may be TRBD2 (5 bases). The V gene lost 0 bases and the J gene lost 3 bases, with 6 bases spanning the gap. Germline lookup yields CDR1 SGDLS and CDR2 YYNGEE. The CDR3 is 14 amino acids.

This clone turned up a few times. The gene calls are TRBV7-2 and TRBJ2-1, with TRBD1 matching 11 bases. The J segment lost 6 bases and the V segment lost 4 bases, leaving 8 bases of the junction unmatched. The CDR3 totals 16 residues. CDR1 and CDR2 from the germline V gene are SGHTA and FQGNSA. The CDR3 sequence: CASSYPGQGVVNEQFF. In DNA form, the CDR3 reads TGTGCCAGCAGCTATCCGGGACAGGGGGTCGTCAATGAGCAGTTCTTC.

Turning to this clone: The conserved phenylalanine or tryptophan is not found at the CDR3 terminus, so this likely reflects a read error. The chain couples TRBV28 to TRBJ1-1; D might be TRBD1 (5 bases). The CDR3 extends over 12 amino acids. CDR1 is MDHEN, CDR2 SYDVKM, per germline. CDR3: CARSWGRTEAFV. The CDR3 DNA follows: TGTGCCAGAAGTTGGGGGAGGACTGAAGCTTTCGTT.

This chain joins TRBV28 and TRBJ2-7; 10 bases are shared with TRBD2. Germline V gene data show CDR1 as MDHEN and CDR2 as SYDVKM. This CDR3 is 18 amino acids long. V shed 2 bases and J 5 bases; nucleotides not matched to a gene: 15. The CDR3 bases are TGTGCCAGCAGTTTAGCGGGTGGGCCTAGCGGGAGTGGCAACGAGCAGTACTTC. Translating gives CASSLAGGPSGSGNEQYF.

J is TRBJ1-3 and V is TRBV19; D call uncertain. The CDR3 extends over 14 amino acids. The germline CDR1 and CDR2 sequences are LNHDA and SQIVND (reference sequence). Between the trimmed V and J ends, which lost 3 bases and 2 bases, there was a span of 8 bases. The CDR3 sequence: CASSIRGTGNTIYF. CDR3 bases: TGTGCCAGTAGTATTCGAGGAACTGGAAACACCATATATTTT. Drawing the rest from reference TRBV19 and TRBJ1-3, the complete variable domain is DGGITQSPKYLFRKEGQNVTLSCEQNLNHDAMYWYRQDPGQGLRLIYYSQIVNDFQKGDIAEGYSVSREKKESFPLTVTSAQKNPTAFYLCASSIRGTGNTIYFGEGSWLTVV.

The CDR3 spells CASRNRNEETQYF. The CDR3 bases are TGTGCCAGCAGAAACAGGAACGAAGAGACCCAGTACTTC. The V call is TRBV6-5, the J call TRBJ2-5; D possibly corresponds to TRBD1 (5 bases). This CDR3 has 13 residues. Germline values: CDR1 MNHEY, CDR2 SVGAGI. V shed 6 bases and J shed 3 bases, with 11 bases lying between them.

A remark on this clone: The CDR3 carries no conserved terminal phenylalanine or tryptophan, so it likely arises from a read error. This sequence joins TRBV29-1 and TRBJ1-4, with 8 bases matching TRBD1. CDR3 length: 13 amino acids. Unmatched junction bases numbered 4, after V lost 6 bases and J lost 4 bases. The germline CDR1 and CDR2 sequences are SQVTM and ANQGSEA. CDR3 bases: TGCAGCGTACGGACAGGGATTAATGAAAAACTGTTTGTT. Translation gives CSVRTGINEKLFV.

The table lists this clone with a few counts. The rearrangement uses TRBV5-4 and TRBJ2-3, with 8 positions matching TRBD2. Losses at the gene ends were 5 bases for V and 1 base for J; bases not matched to a gene: 3. The CDR3 is 14 amino acids. The germline V gene has CDR1 SGHNT and CDR2 YYREEE (reference sequence). CDR3 sequence: CASSISGGTDTQYF. The CDR3 DNA reads TGTGCCAGCAGTATTAGCGGGGGCACAGATACGCAGTATTTT.

The chain carries TRBV27 and TRBJ2-1; TRBD2 agrees at 7 bases. V shed 8 bases and J 6 bases; nucleotides not matched to a gene: 7. From germline, CDR1 is MNHEY and CDR2 SMNVEV (reference sequence). There are 13 residues in the CDR3. The CDR3 is CASRDYLFNEQFF. CDR3 in DNA: TGTGCCAGCCGGGACTACCTGTTCAATGAGCAGTTCTTC.

The genes are TRBV2 and TRBJ2-1; 7 nucleotides agree with TRBD2. The V gene end was trimmed by 8 bases and the J gene end by 6 bases; junction bases not matched to a gene: 10. The germline V gene encodes CDR1 SNHLY and CDR2 FYNNEI. CDR3 length: 14 amino acids. This chain's CDR3 is CASSSRREFNEQFF. As DNA, the CDR3 is TGTGCCAGCTCGTCACGGCGGGAGTTCAATGAGCAGTTCTTC.

This clone was counted only a few times. The V call is TRBV7-9, the J call TRBJ2-1; a weak D match, TRBD2 (5 bases). The germline V gene encodes CDR1 SEHNR and CDR2 FQNEAQ (reference sequence). CDR3 length equals 13 residues. The V end lost 1 base, the J end lost 9 bases, and 10 bases lay between the germline ends. CDR3 sequence (DNA): TGTGCCAGCAGCTTAGGGTCTAGCCGTGAGCAGTTCTTC. This sequence encodes CASSLGSSREQFF.

This clone came up a few times. Different DNA sequences within this sample yield the same CDR3. The chain uses TRBV28 and TRBJ2-7; D ambiguous. The CDR3 consists of 14 residues. Trimming shortened V by 5 bases and J by 0 bases, and 11 bases separated the two germline ends. The germline V gene has CDR1 MDHEN and CDR2 SYDVKM. CDR3 residues: CASSPPPSSYEQYF. The DNA of the CDR3 is TGTGCCAGCAGTCCGCCCCCGAGCTCCTACGAGCAGTACTTC.

The chain employs TRBV6-5 and TRBJ1-2; 9 nucleotides line up with TRBD1. The V segment lost 0 bases and the J segment 12 bases; nucleotides outside the gene matches: 5. The CDR3 totals 13 residues. In germline, CDR1 is MNHEY, CDR2 SVGAGI. CDR3 sequence (DNA): TGTGCCAGCAGTTACTCCGGGACAGGGCCCAACACCTTC. Protein sequence: CASSYSGTGPNTF.

The gene calls are TRBV5-4 and TRBJ1-2; 9 bases are shared with TRBD1. The germline gives CDR1 SGHNT, CDR2 YYREEE (reference sequence). V trimming: 4 bases; J trimming: 8 bases; junction bases outside the gene matches: 3. The CDR3 is 12 amino acids. The CDR3 sequence is CASSPGQGGYTF. CDR3 in DNA: TGTGCCAGCAGCCCCGGACAGGGGGGCTACACCTTC.

This chain joins TRBV7-2 and TRBJ2-3, with D perhaps matching TRBD1 (5 bases). CDR1 SGHTA and CDR2 FQGNSA come from the germline V gene. Trimming removed 6 bases at V and 0 bases at J, with 10 bases between. This CDR3 has 14 residues. CDR3 nucleotides: TGTGCCAGCAGGATACAGGCTAGCACAGATACGCAGTATTTT. It yields the protein CASRIQASTDTQYF.

The CDR3 is CASSLIIAGPNTGELFF. CDR3 nucleotide sequence: TGCGCCAGCAGCCTAATAATAGCGGGTCCGAACACCGGGGAGCTGTTTTTT. The rearrangement uses TRBV4-1 and TRBJ2-2; 7 bases fit TRBD2. Germline assignment: CDR1 MGHRA and CDR2 YSYEKL. The CDR3 is made up of 17 amino acids. Trimming took 4 bases from V and 0 from J; bases not matched to a gene: 8.

This clone occurred a few times. The genes are TRBV27 and TRBJ1-5; D is ambiguous. The CDR3 extends over 11 amino acids. The V and J ends lost 8 bases and 11 bases respectively, with 13 bases between them. Germline assignment: CDR1 MNHEY and CDR2 SMNVEV (reference sequence). CDR3 loop: CASGRRVAQHF. The CDR3 bases are TGTGCCAGCGGCCGGAGGGTTGCCCAGCATTTT.

This clone was seen a handful of times. The V call is TRBV2, the J call TRBJ1-1; D remains ambiguous. V was cut by 9 bases and J by 1 base, with 9 bases left in between. Germline CDR1 and CDR2: SNHLY and FYNNEI. The CDR3 runs 12 residues. The CDR3 DNA reads TGTGCCAGTACGAGGGCGAACACTGAAGCTTTCTTT. Residues: CASTRANTEAFF.

The rearrangement links TRBV5-6 to TRBJ1-4; D gene uncertain. The V gene's germline CDR1 is SGHDT and CDR2 YYEEEE. Trimming pared 0 bases from V and 5 bases from J, leaving 8 bases between. The CDR3 is 14 residues long. The CDR3 is CASSLDSWNEKLFF. CDR3 coding DNA: TGTGCCAGCAGCTTGGACAGTTGGAATGAAAAACTGTTTTTT.

V usage is TRBV28 and J usage is TRBJ1-6; 9 nucleotides align to TRBD1. Losses at the gene ends were 5 bases for V and 8 bases for J; bases not matched to a gene: 7. The CDR3 length is 15 residues. Germline CDR1 and CDR2: MDHEN and SYDVKM. The CDR3 DNA follows: TGTGCCAGCAGTCCTGGACAGGGGCGGTATTCACCCCTCCACTTT. Amino acid sequence: CASSPGQGRYSPLHF.

In its sample, this clone was seen a few times. This chain links TRBV6-5 with TRBJ2-5, with TRBD1 identical over 7 bases. The junction had 3 bases not matched to a gene; V was cut back by 3 bases and J by 2 bases. Germline V gives CDR1 MNHEY, CDR2 SVGAGI. This CDR3 spans 14 amino acids. CDR3 region: CASSYRGQQETQYF. The CDR3, as DNA: TGTGCCAGCAGTTATAGGGGGCAACAAGAGACCCAGTACTTC.

The genes are TRBV29-1 and TRBJ2-7; TRBD2 is a possible D gene (6 bases). Germline assignment: CDR1 SQVTM and CDR2 ANQGSEA. Trimming removed 7 bases at V and 0 bases at J, with 7 bases between. The CDR3 runs 11 residues. The CDR3 nucleotides are TGCAGCGCGACTAGCTCCTACGAGCAGTACTTC. Translated: CSATSSYEQYF.

This clone was counted between two and nine times. This chain connects TRBV5-6 to TRBJ2-7; 8 positions match TRBD1. CDR3 length: 14 residues. After removal of 5 bases from V and 3 bases from J, the junction contained 7 bases not matched to a gene. Germline V gives CDR1 SGHDT, CDR2 YYEEEE. The CDR3 nucleotides read TGTGCCAGCAGTACGGGACAGGTCCTCTACGAGCAGTACTTC. It yields the protein CASSTGQVLYEQYF.

V usage is TRBV5-4 and J usage is TRBJ1-1; 8 bases line up with TRBD1. The germline V gene has CDR1 SGHNT and CDR2 YYREEE (reference sequence). The CDR3 has 15 amino acids. Trimming at V came to 1 base and at J to 5 bases, leaving 7 bases not matched to a gene. The CDR3 protein is CASSLSTGGRTEAFF. CDR3 nucleotides: TGTGCCAGCAGCTTGTCTACAGGGGGTCGGACTGAAGCTTTCTTT.

The J gene is TRBJ2-1, the V gene TRBV6-5; D uncertain. CDR1 is MNHEY, CDR2 SVGAGI, per germline. This CDR3 comprises 15 residues. Trimming cost V 6 bases and J 0 bases, with 12 bases left between them. CDR3 loop: CASSLGRSSYNEQFF. The DNA for the CDR3 is TGTGCCAGCAGCCTCGGTCGGAGCTCCTACAATGAGCAGTTCTTC.

The CDR3 region has the DNA TGTGCCAGCAGCGTAGGGGGGCAGCCTCCTGGGCACGAGCAGTACTTC. Translating it yields CASSVGGQPPGHEQYF. The chain joins TRBV9 to TRBJ2-7; possible D gene TRBD1, 6 bases. The CDR3 has 16 residues. V lost 0 bases and J 5 bases, leaving 18 bases between the germline ends. Germline-derived CDR1 and CDR2 are SGDLS and YYNGEE.

The J gene is TRBJ2-3, the V gene TRBV29-1; D possibly corresponds to TRBD1 (8 bases). The CDR3 loop spans 13 amino acids. CDR1 is SQVTM and CDR2 is ANQGSEA in the germline V gene. Trimming pared 5 bases from V and 5 bases from J, leaving 14 bases between. The CDR3: CSVNTGGGDTQYF. The CDR3 coding sequence is TGCAGCGTTAATACAGGGGGGGGAGATACGCAGTATTTT.